The T cell receptor (beta chain) described here comes from a study of human CD8 memory T cell subsets. RNA originated from duplicate vials containing over 120,000 sorted CD8+ T cells per subset. CDR1 and CDR2 from the germline V gene are MNHEY and SVGAGI. This CDR3 region has 15 residues. It was UMI-labeled 5' RACE by which the TCR beta libraries were made. TCRdb re-called the 5' RACE reads and catalogs CDR3 proteins one per entry, DNA excluded. The sample has 15,000 to 20,000 distinct CDR3 sequences. The sequencing input was CD8+ stem-like memory T cells (TSCM and TCM) sorted from PBMCs. Sample subset: stem-like memory CD8 T cells (TSTEM), CCR7+ PD-1- TIGIT-. This clonotype originated in a human donor in good health. The chain links TRBV6-5 to TRBJ2-2; TCRdb names TRBD1, which stays unverified in the absence of DNA. The CDR3: CASSPTVTNTGELFF.